The 2 T cell receptor beta chains given below trace back to one sample, sequenced in a study of shared clonotypes between healthy human individuals (dated by TCRdb to the early 2020s). Receptor libraries were prepared by the immunoSEQ multiplex PCR assay. TCRdb provides this immuneACCESS table in a form limited to in-frame rearrangements. Some clones are lacking; in checked studies, under half of them reflect an unresolved V gene, and why the rest are absent is not known. The sample yields 450,000 to 550,000 clones; around 79% were counted once. About an eighth of the sample is taken by the ten largest. The sample was PBMCs. The receptors stem from a woman aged 40-49 years in good health. Some clones in this sample may be carry-over from other donors' samples.

The sample holds a few counts of this clone. The chain couples TRBV28 to TRBJ1-4, with D perhaps matching TRBD1 (5 bases). Germline loops: CDR1 MDHEN, CDR2 SYDVKM. The V gene lost 4 bases and the J gene lost 2 bases, with 14 bases spanning the gap. The CDR3 sequence is 16 residues long. The CDR3, as DNA: TGTGCCAGCAGTTCTGCAGGGTCAGCCACTAATGAAAAACTGTTTTTT. This encodes CASSSAGSATNEKLFF.

This clone occurred once. The V call is TRBV5-3, the J call TRBJ2-7; 7 nucleotides line up with TRBD1. TRBV5-3 is annotated as an ORF whose role is uncertain. The CDR3 is 15 amino acids. J was trimmed by 0 bases and V by 1 base; bases with no gene match: 4. DNA of the CDR3: TGTGCCAGAAGCTTGCGGACAGGCAACTCCTACGAGCAGTACTTC. It is translated as CARSLRTGNSYEQYF.